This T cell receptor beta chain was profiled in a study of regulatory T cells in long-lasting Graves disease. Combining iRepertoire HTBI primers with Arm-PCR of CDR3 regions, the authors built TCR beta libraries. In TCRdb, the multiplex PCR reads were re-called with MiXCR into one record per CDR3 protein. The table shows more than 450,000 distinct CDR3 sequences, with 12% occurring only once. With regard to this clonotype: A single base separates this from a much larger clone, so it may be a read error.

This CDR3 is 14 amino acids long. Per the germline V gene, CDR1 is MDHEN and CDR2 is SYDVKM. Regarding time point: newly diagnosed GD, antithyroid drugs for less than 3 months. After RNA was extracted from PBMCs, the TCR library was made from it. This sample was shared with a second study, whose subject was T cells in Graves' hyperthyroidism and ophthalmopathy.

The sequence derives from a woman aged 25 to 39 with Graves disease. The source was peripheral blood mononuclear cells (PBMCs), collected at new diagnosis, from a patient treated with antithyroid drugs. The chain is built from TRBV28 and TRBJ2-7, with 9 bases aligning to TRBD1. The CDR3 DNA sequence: TGTGCCAGCAGGGGGACAGGGCGGACCTACGAGCAGCACTTC. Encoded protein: CASRGTGRTYEQHF.